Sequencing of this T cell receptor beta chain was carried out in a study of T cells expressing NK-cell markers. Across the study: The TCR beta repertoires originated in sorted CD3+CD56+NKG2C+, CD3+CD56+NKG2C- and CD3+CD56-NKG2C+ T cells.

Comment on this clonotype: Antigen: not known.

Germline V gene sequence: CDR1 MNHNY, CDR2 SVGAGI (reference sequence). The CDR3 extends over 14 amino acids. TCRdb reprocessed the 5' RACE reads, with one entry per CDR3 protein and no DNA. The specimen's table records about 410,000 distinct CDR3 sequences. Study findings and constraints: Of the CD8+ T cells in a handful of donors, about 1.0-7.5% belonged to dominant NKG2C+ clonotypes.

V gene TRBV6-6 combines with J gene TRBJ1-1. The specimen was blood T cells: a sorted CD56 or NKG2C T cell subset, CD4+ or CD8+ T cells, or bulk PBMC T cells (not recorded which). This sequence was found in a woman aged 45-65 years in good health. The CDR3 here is CASSYPDPNTEAFF.